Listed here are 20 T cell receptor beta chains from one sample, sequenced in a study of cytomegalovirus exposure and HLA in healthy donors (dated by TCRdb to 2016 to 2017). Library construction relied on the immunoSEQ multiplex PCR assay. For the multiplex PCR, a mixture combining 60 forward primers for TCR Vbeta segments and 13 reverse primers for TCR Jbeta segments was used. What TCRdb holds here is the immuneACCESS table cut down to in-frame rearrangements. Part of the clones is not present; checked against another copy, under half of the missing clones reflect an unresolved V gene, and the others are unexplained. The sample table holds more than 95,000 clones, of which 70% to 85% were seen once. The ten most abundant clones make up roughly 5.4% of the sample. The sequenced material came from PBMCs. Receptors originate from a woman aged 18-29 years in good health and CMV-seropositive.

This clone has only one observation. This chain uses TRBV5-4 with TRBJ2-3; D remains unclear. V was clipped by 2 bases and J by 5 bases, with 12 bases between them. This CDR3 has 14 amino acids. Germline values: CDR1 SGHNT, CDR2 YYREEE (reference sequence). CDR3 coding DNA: TGTGCCAGCAGCTTCCGTCAGGCTGGAGATACGCAGTATTTT. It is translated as CASSFRQAGDTQYF.

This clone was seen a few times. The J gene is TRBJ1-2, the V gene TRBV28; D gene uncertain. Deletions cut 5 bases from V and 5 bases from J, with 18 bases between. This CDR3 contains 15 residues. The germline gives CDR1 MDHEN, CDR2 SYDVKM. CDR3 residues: CASSPSPGLGYGYTF. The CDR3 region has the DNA TGTGCCAGCAGTCCTTCTCCGGGGTTGGGATATGGCTACACCTTC.

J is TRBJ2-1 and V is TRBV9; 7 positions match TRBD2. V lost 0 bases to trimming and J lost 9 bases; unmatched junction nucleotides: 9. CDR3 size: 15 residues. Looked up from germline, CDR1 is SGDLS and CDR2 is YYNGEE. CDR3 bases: TGTGCCAGCAGCGTAGCCACTAGCGCGGTGGGTGAGCAGTTCTTC. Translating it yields CASSVATSAVGEQFF.

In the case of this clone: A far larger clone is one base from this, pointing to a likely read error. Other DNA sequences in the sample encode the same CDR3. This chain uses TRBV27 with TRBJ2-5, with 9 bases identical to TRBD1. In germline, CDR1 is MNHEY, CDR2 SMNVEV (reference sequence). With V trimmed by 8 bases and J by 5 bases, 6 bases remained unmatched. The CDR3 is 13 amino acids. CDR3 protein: CASCGTGWETQYF. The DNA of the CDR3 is TGTGCCAGCTGCGGGACAGGGTGGGAGACCCAGTACTTC.

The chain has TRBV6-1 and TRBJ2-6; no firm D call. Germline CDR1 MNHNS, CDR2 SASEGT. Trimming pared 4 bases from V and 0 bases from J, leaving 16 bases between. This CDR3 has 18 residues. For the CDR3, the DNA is TGTGCCAGCAGTGGACTCGAGCTACGCAACTCTGGGGCCAACGTCCTGACTTTC. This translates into CASSGLELRNSGANVLTF.

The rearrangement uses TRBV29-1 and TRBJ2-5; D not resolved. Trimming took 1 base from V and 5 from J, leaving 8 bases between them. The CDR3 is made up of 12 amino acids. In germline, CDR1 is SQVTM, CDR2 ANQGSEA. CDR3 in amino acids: CSVEATVETQYF. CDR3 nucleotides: TGCAGCGTTGAAGCCACGGTTGAGACCCAGTACTTC.

CDR3 in DNA: TGTGCCAGCAGTATCACCAGGGGGGAGACCCAGTACTTC. Translated: CASSITRGETQYF. The chain has TRBV28 and TRBJ2-5; 7 nucleotides align to TRBD1. Per the germline V gene, CDR1 is MDHEN and CDR2 is SYDVKM. The CDR3 has 13 residues. Losses at the gene ends were 5 bases for V and 5 bases for J; bases not matched to a gene: 5.

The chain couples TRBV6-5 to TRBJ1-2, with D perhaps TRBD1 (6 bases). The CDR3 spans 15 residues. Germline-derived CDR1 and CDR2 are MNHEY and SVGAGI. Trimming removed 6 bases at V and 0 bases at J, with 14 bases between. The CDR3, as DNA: TGTGCCAGCAGAAGCCCAGGACAGACTAACTATGGCTACACCTTC. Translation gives CASRSPGQTNYGYTF.

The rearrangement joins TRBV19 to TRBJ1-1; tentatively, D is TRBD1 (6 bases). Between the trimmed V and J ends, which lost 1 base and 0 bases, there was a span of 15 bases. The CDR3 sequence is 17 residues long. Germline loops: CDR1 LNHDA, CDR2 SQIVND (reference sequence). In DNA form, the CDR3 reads TGTGCCAGTAGTATAGCGGCAGGGGCAGGAGTGAACACTGAAGCTTTCTTT. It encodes CASSIAAGAGVNTEAFF.

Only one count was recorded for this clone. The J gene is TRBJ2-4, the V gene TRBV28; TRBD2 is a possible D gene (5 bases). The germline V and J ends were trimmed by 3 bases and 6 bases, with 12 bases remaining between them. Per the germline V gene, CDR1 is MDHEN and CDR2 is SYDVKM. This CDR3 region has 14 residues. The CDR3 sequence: CASSFDRDLNIQYF. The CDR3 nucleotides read TGTGCCAGCAGTTTTGATCGGGATCTAAACATTCAGTACTTC.

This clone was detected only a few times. The CDR3 sequence is CATSPSYNEQFF. CDR3 bases: TGTGCCACCAGCCCGTCCTACAATGAGCAGTTCTTC. The rearrangement links TRBV15 to TRBJ2-1; no clear D. The CDR3 length is 12 residues. Deletions cut 5 bases from V and 1 base from J, with 3 bases between. The germline CDR1 and CDR2 sequences are LNHNV and YYDKDF (reference sequence).

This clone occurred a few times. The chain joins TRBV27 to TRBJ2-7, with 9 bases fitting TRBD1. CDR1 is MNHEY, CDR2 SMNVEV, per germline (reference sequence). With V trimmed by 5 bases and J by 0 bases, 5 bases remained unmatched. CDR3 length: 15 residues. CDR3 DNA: TGTGCCAGCAGTGGAGGGACAGGGAGCTCCTACGAGCAGTACTTC. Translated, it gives CASSGGTGSSYEQYF.

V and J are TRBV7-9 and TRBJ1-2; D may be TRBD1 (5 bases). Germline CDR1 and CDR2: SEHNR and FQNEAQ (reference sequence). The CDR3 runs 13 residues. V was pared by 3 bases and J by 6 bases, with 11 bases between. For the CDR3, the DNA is TGTGCCAGCAGCTTCGAAGGGGCGAATGGCTACACCTTC. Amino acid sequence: CASSFEGANGYTF.

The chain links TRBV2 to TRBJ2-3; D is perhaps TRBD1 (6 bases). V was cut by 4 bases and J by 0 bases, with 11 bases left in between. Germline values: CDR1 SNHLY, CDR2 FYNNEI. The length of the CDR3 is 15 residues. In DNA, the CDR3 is TGTGCCAGCAGTGGGACAGTTATTAGCACAGATACGCAGTATTTT. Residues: CASSGTVISTDTQYF.

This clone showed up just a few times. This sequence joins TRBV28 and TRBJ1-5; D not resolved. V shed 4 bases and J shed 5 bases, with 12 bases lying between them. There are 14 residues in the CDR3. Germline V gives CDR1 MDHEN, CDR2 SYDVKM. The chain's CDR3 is CASSSPAGYQPQHF. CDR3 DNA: TGTGCCAGCAGTTCCCCCGCGGGTTATCAGCCCCAGCATTTT. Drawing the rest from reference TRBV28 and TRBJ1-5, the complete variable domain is DVKVTQSSRYLVKRTGEKVFLECVQDMDHENMFWYRQDPGLGLRLIYFSYDVKMKEKGDIPEGYSVSREKKERFSLILESASTNQTSMYLCASSSPAGYQPQHFGDGTRLSIL.

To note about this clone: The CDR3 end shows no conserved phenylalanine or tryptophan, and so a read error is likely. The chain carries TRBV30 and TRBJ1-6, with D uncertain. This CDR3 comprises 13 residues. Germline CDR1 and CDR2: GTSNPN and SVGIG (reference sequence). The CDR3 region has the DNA TGTGCCTGGAGTGCGGGTGGTAATTCGCCCCTCCACGTT. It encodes CAWSAGGNSPLHV.

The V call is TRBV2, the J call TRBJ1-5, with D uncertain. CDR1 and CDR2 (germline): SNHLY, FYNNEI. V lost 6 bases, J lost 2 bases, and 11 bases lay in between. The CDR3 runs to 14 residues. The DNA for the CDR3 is TGTGCCAGCAGCCTAGCTCTGGGCAATCAGCCCCAGCATTTT. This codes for CASSLALGNQPQHF.

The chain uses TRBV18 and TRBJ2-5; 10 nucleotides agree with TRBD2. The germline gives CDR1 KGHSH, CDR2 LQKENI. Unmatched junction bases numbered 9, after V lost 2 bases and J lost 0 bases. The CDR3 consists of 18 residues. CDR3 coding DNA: TGTGCCAGCTCACCATTCCCTAGCGGGAGAGGGGACCAAGAGACCCAGTACTTC. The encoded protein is CASSPFPSGRGDQETQYF.

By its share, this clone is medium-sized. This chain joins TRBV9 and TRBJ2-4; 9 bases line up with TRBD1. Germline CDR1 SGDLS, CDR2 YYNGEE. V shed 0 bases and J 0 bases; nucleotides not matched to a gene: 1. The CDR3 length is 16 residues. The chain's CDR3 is CASSVGQGVAKNIQYF. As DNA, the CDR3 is TGTGCCAGCAGCGTAGGACAGGGGGTAGCCAAAAACATTCAGTACTTC.

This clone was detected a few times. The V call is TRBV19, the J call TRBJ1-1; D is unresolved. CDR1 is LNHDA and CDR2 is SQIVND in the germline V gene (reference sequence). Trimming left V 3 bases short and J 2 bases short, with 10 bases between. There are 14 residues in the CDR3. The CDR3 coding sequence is TGTGCCAGTAGTATCAGTGGTTCTAACACTGAAGCTTTCTTT. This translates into CASSISGSNTEAFF.